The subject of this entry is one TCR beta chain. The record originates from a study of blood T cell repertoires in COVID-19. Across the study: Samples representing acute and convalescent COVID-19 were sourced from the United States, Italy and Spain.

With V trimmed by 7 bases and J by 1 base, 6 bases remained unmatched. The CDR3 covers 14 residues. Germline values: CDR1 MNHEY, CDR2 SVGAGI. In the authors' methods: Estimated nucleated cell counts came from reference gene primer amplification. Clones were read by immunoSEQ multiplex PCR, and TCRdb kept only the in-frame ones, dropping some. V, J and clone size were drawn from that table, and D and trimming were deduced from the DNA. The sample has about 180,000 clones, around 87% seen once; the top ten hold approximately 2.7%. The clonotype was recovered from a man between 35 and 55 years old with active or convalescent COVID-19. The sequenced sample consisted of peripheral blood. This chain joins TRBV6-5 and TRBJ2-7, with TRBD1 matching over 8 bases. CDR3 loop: CASIGTGVSYEQYF. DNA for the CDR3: TGTGCCAGCATAGGGACAGGCGTTTCCTACGAGCAGTACTTC.